A single sample gave rise to the 21 T cell receptor beta chains below, sequenced in a study of T cells in women clearing cervical HPV infection. Libraries were prepared by immunoSEQ multiplex PCR; TCRdb keeps only in-frame clonotypes and omits some of them. This sample's table reports 42,000 or so clones. The sequencing sample was made of blood buffy coat. The receptors shown here come from a woman aged 18-70 years with a cervical HPV16 infection that either progressed to CIN3+ or cleared (not recorded which).

Comments on this clone: The CDR3 end falls 3 residues outside the read, so it is completed with the germline J gene. The V call is TRBV20-1, the J call TRBJ1-2; 11 nucleotides line up with TRBD1. The CDR3 sequence is 14 residues long. V was clipped by 5 bases and J by 4 bases; unmatched bases: 6. Germline V gene lookup returns CDR1 DFQATT and CDR2 SNEGSKA (reference sequence). The CDR3 is CSAGTGGPSYGYTF. Incomplete CDR3 DNA: TGCAGTGCTGGGACAGGGGGTCCTAGCTATGGC.

To note about this clone: The CDR3 end is not reached by the read, which stops 3 residues before it; the germline J gene fills it in. This chain joins TRBV6-1 and TRBJ1-5, with 7 bases that match TRBD1. Germline CDR1 reads MNHNS; CDR2 reads SASEGT. With V trimmed by 4 bases and J by 2 bases, 5 bases remained unmatched. CDR3 length equals 15 residues. The CDR3 bases that were read are TGTGCCAGCAGTGCGACAGGGAAGGGCAATCAGCCC. Translation: CASSATGKGNQP. From start to end, the CDR3 is CASSATGKGNQPQHF.

Remarks on this clone: The read terminates 3 residues before the CDR3 end, so the remaining end is supplied by the germline J gene. The chain employs TRBV20-1 and TRBJ2-7; tentatively, D is TRBD1 (6 bases). V was shortened by 3 bases and J by 3 bases, with 15 bases between the two germline ends. CDR1 and CDR2 from the germline V gene are DFQATT and SNEGSKA (reference sequence). The CDR3 has 14 residues. The CDR3 sequence: CSASRQGNNYEQYF. Incomplete CDR3 DNA: TGCAGTGCTAGCCGTCAGGGGAATAACTACGAG.

CDR3 sequence reads: CASSMGQGTSPLHF. The part of the CDR3 DNA that was read is TGTGCCAGCAGTATGGGGCAGGGGACGTCACCC. The V gene is TRBV5-6, the J gene TRBJ1-6; perhaps TRBD1 as D (6 bases). Coverage ceases 3 residues before the CDR3 finishes, and the germline J gene fills in the end. V lost 5 bases and J lost 10, with 16 bases in between. Germline CDR1 is SGHDT and CDR2 is YYEEEE. There are 14 residues in the CDR3.

For this clone: Read data end 3 residues before the CDR3 end; the end is taken from the germline J gene. The V gene is TRBV7-3, the J gene TRBJ2-7; TRBD1 agrees at 7 bases. The CDR3 is 13 residues long. Trimming cost V 5 bases and J 0 bases; bases outside gene matches: 1. CDR1 is SGHTA, CDR2 FQGTGA, per germline. The chain's CDR3 is CASSAGGSYEQYF. The sequenced part of the CDR3 DNA is TGTGCCAGCAGCGCAGGGGGCTCCTACGAG.

About this clone itself: The CDR3 extends 3 residues past the end of the read, so its final part is completed from the germline J gene. V and J are TRBV19 and TRBJ2-4, with 7 bases that match TRBD2. The ends lost 5 bases at V and 0 bases at J; junction bases unmatched: 4. Germline V gene sequence: CDR1 LNHDA, CDR2 SQIVND (reference sequence). The CDR3 has 15 residues. CDR3 protein: CASSPRGRAKNIQYF. Incomplete CDR3 DNA: TGTGCCAGTAGTCCCCGCGGGAGAGCCAAAAACATT.

Turning to this clone: The read finishes 3 residues shy of the CDR3 end, and the germline J gene is used to complete it. This chain joins TRBV12-3 or TRBV12-4 and TRBJ2-7; 9 bases align to TRBD2. This CDR3 region has 15 residues. V lost 1 base and J lost 0; bases outside the gene matches: 1. CDR3 sequence reads: CASSLERGASYEQYF. The CDR3 DNA, read in part, is TGTGCCAGCAGTTTAGAGCGGGGGGCCTCCTACGAG.

On this clone: The CDR3 end falls 3 residues outside the read, so it is completed with the germline J gene. The gene calls are TRBV5-1 and TRBJ2-3; 16 nucleotides agree with TRBD2. After removal of 4 bases from V and 5 bases from J, the junction contained 7 bases not matched to a gene. The CDR3 contains 17 residues. The V gene's germline CDR1 is SGHRS and CDR2 YFSETQ. The DNA read from the CDR3 is TGCGCCAGCAGCGGGGGACTAGCGGGGGGGCCGGGAGATACG. It specifies CASSGGLAGGPGDT. From start to end, the CDR3 is CASSGGLAGGPGDTQYF.

CDR3 residues: CSPPGLAGSIEQFF. The covered CDR3 bases are TGCAGCCCCCCGGGACTAGCGGGTTCTATTGAG. The V call is TRBV29-1, the J call TRBJ2-1; TRBD2 aligns across 12 bases. The read comes to an end 3 residues before the CDR3 does, leaving the germline J gene to fill in the end. The CDR3 consists of 14 residues. Germline V CDR1 and CDR2: SQVTM, ANQGSEA. With 8 bases clipped from V and 9 bases from J, the junction kept 11 bases outside the gene matches.

Remarks on this clone: The read terminates 3 residues ahead of where the CDR3 ends, so the germline J gene completes it. V usage is TRBV20-1 and J usage is TRBJ2-1, with a weak D call TRBD1 (6 bases). Germline V gives CDR1 DFQATT, CDR2 SNEGSKA (reference sequence). V shed 5 bases and J shed 3 bases, with 14 bases lying between them. The CDR3 has 14 amino acids. CDR3 DNA, as far as it was read: TGCAGTGCTGCCGGACAGTACCACTACAATGAG. Translation gives CSAAGQYHYNE. The whole CDR3 protein reads CSAAGQYHYNEQFF.

With regard to this clone: The read finishes 3 residues shy of the CDR3 end, and the germline J gene is used to complete it. J is TRBJ1-1 and V is TRBV6-2 or TRBV6-3; TRBD1 agrees at 7 bases. From germline, CDR1 is MNHEY and CDR2 SVGEGT. Unmatched junction bases numbered 4, after V lost 8 bases and J lost 4 bases. CDR3 length: 12 amino acids. CDR3 DNA (partial): TGTGCCAGCTTTAAGGGGGCCACTGAA. Its translation: CASFKGATE. The full CDR3 is CASFKGATEAFF.

Points on this clone: The CDR3 extends 3 residues past the end of the read, so its final part is completed from the germline J gene. The chain joins TRBV18 to TRBJ2-1; D possibly corresponds to TRBD2 (6 bases). Trimming left V 2 bases short and J 4 bases short, with 15 bases between. From germline, CDR1 is KGHSH and CDR2 LQKENI. The CDR3 is 16 residues long. The CDR3 DNA, read in part, is TGTGCCAGCTCACCAGCGGGGTCCCGTAGATACAATGAG. Amino acids: CASSPAGSRRYNE. From start to end, the CDR3 is CASSPAGSRRYNEQFF.

As concerns this clone: The read finishes 3 residues shy of the CDR3 end, and the germline J gene is used to complete it. The gene calls are TRBV20-1 and TRBJ2-5, with D perhaps matching TRBD1 (5 bases). The CDR3 spans 13 residues. From germline, CDR1 is DFQATT and CDR2 SNEGSKA (reference sequence). The V gene lost 1 base and the J gene lost 5 bases, with 11 bases spanning the gap. Partial CDR3 DNA: TGCAGTGCTAGAGCCGCAGGGTGGGAGACC. This sequence encodes CSARAAGWET. The full CDR3 protein reads CSARAAGWETQYF.

For this clone: The sequence runs out 3 residues before the end of the CDR3; the remainder is reconstructed from the germline J gene. J is TRBJ1-2 and V is TRBV6-2 or TRBV6-3; TRBD1 matches at 8 bases. Trimming cost V 6 bases and J 4 bases; bases outside gene matches: 7. The CDR3 has 14 residues. CDR1 MNHEY and CDR2 SVGEGT come from the germline V gene. The chain's CDR3 is CASRAVDRGYGYTF. The CDR3 bases that were read are TGTGCCAGCAGAGCCGTCGACAGGGGCTATGGC.

The part of the CDR3 DNA that was read is TGTGCTAGTGGTTTACGGGGGGGGGACACAGATACG. This gives the protein CASGLRGGDTDT. The CDR3 as a whole reads CASGLRGGDTDTQYF. The rearrangement joins TRBV12-5 to TRBJ2-3; 8 nucleotides match TRBD2. With the read ending 3 residues before the CDR3 end, the germline J gene is used to fill in that end. This CDR3 spans 15 amino acids. The V gene's germline CDR1 is LGHNT and CDR2 FRNRAP. The trim removed 3 bases at V and 2 bases at J, leaving 4 bases unmatched.

Notes on this clone: The read falls 3 residues short of the CDR3 end, and the missing part is taken from the germline J gene. The chain couples TRBV29-1 to TRBJ2-5; D may be TRBD1 (6 bases). Germline V gene sequence: CDR1 SQVTM, CDR2 ANQGSEA. Trimming shortened V by 7 bases and J by 4 bases, and 22 bases separated the two germline ends. This CDR3 has 15 residues. The CDR3: CSAGHDRPGGETQYF. The part of the CDR3 DNA that was read is TGCAGCGCAGGTCACGACAGGCCTGGGGGAGAGACC.

As to this clone: With the read ending 3 residues before the CDR3 end, the germline J gene is used to fill in that end. The chain is built from TRBV5-6 and TRBJ2-4; D unclear. Germline CDR1 reads SGHDT; CDR2 reads YYEEEE. The CDR3 spans 15 residues. V was cut by 4 bases and J by 0 bases, with 11 bases left in between. This chain's CDR3 is CASSLQQLAKNIQYF. The CDR3 DNA, read in part, is TGTGCCAGCAGCCTCCAACAGCTAGCCAAAAACATT.

Concerning this clone: The read comes to an end 3 residues before the CDR3 does, leaving the germline J gene to fill in the end. The chain is built from TRBV12-3 or TRBV12-4 and TRBJ2-2, with TRBD1 matching 8 bases. There are 17 residues in the CDR3. V lost 7 bases to trimming and J lost 4 bases; unmatched junction nucleotides: 14. The CDR3 DNA, read in part, is TGTGCCAGCAATTACAGGGGGTCGGGACAATTCACCGGGGAG. It is translated as CASNYRGSGQFTGE. The CDR3 as a whole reads CASNYRGSGQFTGELFF.

About this clone: The read ends 3 residues before the CDR3 terminus; that terminus is restored from the germline J gene. This sequence joins TRBV10-3 and TRBJ2-3, with 9 bases that match TRBD1. There are 15 residues in the CDR3. The trim removed 6 bases at V and 2 bases at J, leaving 6 bases unmatched. CDR1 and CDR2 from the germline V gene are ENHRY and SYGVKD. The sequenced CDR3 bases are TGTGCCATCAGCACCGGACAGGGGAACACAGATACG. This gives the protein CAISTGQGNTDT. The full CDR3 protein is CAISTGQGNTDTQYF.

Details on this clone: The read ends 3 residues early relative to the CDR3; the germline J gene fills the gap. V gene TRBV12-3 or TRBV12-4 combines with J gene TRBJ1-2; D is possibly TRBD1 (5 bases). This CDR3 region has 15 residues. V shed 0 bases and J shed 1 base, with 9 bases lying between them. CDR3 protein: CASSLAQGLNYGYTF. The CDR3 DNA, read in part, is TGTGCCAGCAGTTTAGCGCAGGGCCTTAACTATGGC.

In regard to this clone: The read ends 3 residues shy of where the CDR3 ends; the end is completed using the germline J gene. The chain recombines TRBV4-1 with TRBJ2-5; weak D call: TRBD1 (5 bases). Germline CDR1 is MGHRA and CDR2 is YSYEKL. The CDR3 sequence is 15 residues long. V gave up 0 bases and J gave up 4 bases, with 12 bases separating them. The CDR3 bases that were read are TGCGCCAGCAGCCAAGACAGGGTCCTATCAGAGACC. Its translation: CASSQDRVLSET. The complete CDR3 reads CASSQDRVLSETQYF.